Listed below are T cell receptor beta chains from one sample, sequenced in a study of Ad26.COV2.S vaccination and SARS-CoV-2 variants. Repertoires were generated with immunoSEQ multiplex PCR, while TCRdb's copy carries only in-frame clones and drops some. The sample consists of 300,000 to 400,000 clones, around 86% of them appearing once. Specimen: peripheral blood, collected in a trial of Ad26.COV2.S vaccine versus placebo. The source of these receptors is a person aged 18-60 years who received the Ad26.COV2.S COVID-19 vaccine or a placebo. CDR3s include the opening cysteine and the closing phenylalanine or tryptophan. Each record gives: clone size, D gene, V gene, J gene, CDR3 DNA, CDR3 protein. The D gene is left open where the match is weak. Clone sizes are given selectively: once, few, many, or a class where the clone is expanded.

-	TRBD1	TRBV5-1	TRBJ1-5	TGCGCCAGCAGCCCCGGGACAGGGTACAGTCAGCCCCAGCATTTT	CASSPGTGYSQPQHF
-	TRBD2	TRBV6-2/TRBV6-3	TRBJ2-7	TGTGCCAGCAGTTACTCATGGGAGGGGGAGCAGTACTTC	CASSYSWEGEQYF
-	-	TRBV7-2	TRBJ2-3	TGTGCCAGCAGCCCGAGGAGAGATACGCAGTATTTT	CASSPRRDTQYF
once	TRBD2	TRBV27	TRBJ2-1	TGTGCCAGCACCCTTATGACTAGCGGGGGGGCCCATGAGCAGTTCTTC	CASTLMTSGGAHEQFF
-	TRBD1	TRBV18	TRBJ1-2	TGTGCCAGCTCGCAGGGACAGAGTCTATACTATGGCTACACCTTC	CASSQGQSLYYGYTF
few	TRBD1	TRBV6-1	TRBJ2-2	TGTGCCAGCAGTGTACGGACAGGGAGGCCCAACACCGGGGAGCTGTTTTTT	CASSVRTGRPNTGELFF
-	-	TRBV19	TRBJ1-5	TGTGCCAGTAGTAGGACATCTTATAGCAATCAGCCCCAGCATTTT	CASSRTSYSNQPQHF
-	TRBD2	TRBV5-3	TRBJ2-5	TGTGCCAGAAGCTTGTCTAGCGGGGGGGCCTGGGAGACCCAGTACTTC	CARSLSSGGAWETQYF
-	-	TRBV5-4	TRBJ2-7	TGTGCCAGCAGCTCCCCGGGCCTCTACGAGCAGTACTTC	CASSSPGLYEQYF
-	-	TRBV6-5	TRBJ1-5	TGTGCCAGCAGTTACTCAGAGAATCAGCCCCAGCATTTT	CASSYSENQPQHF
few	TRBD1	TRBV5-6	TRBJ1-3	TGTGCCAGCAGCCACACCCTTGGACAGGGGGCGACCTCTGGAAACACCATATATTTT	CASSHTLGQGATSGNTIYF
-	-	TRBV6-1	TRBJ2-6	TGTGCCAGCAGTGAAGTCTTTAAGAGCTCTGGGGCCAACGTCCTGACTTTC	CASSEVFKSSGANVLTF
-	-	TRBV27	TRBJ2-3	TGTGCCAGCAGTTTAGAAGGGATCACAGATACGCAGTATTTT	CASSLEGITDTQYF
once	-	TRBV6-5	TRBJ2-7	TGTGCCAGCAGTTACTCGAGTGACAGCTCCTACGAGCAGTACTTC	CASSYSSDSSYEQYF
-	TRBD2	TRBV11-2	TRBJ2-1	TGTGCCAGCAGCTTAGGAGGCCTAGCGGGGGCATCCTCCTACAATGAGCAGTTCTTC	CASSLGGLAGASSYNEQFF
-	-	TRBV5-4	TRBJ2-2	TGTGCCAGCAGGCCGTCCGGGGTGGACACCGGGGAGCTGTTTTTT	CASRPSGVDTGELFF
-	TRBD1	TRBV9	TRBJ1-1	TGTGCCAGCAGCGTCACCGGACAGGAGGACACTGAAGCTTTCTTT	CASSVTGQEDTEAFF
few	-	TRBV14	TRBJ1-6	TGTGCCAGCAGCCAAATGGCTAATTCACCCCTCCACTTT	CASSQMANSPLHF
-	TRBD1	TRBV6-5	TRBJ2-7	TGTGCCAGCAGTTACGGACAGGGAAACGAGCAGTACTTC	CASSYGQGNEQYF
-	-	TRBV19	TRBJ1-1	TGTGCCAGTAGTATAGCCAGGGAGAACACTGAAGCTTTCTTT	CASSIARENTEAFF
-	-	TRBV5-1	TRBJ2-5	TGCGCCAGCAGCTTGGCCGGGGCGGGAGAGACCCAGTACTTC	CASSLAGAGETQYF
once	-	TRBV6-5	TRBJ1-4	TGTGCCAGCACCTTCACAGGGACCACTAATGAAAAACTGTTTTTT	CASTFTGTTNEKLFF
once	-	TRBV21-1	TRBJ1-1	TGTGCCAGCAGCAATACTCTAGGCAGGGGGAACACTGAAGCTTTCTTT	CASSNTLGRGNTEAFF